This passage covers 25 T cell receptor beta chains from one sample sequenced in a study of response to subunit inactivated influenza vaccine. TCRdb re-analysed the RT-PCR reads in MiXCR, keeping a single row per CDR3 protein. The sample lists about 540,000 distinct CDR3 sequences, around 21% occurring once. This same sample was also taken into another study, of T cells expressing NK-cell markers. That study reports: It was by 5'RACE template switching with UMIs that TCR beta cDNA was made.

The input for sequencing was CD4+ T cells sorted from PBMCs, taken roughly 12 days after vaccination. Receptors originate from a man aged 45-65 years who received an inactivated influenza vaccine.

V gene TRBV6-4 combines with J gene TRBJ1-2; tentatively, D is TRBD1 (5 bases). V lost 0 bases and J 9 bases, leaving 8 bases between the germline ends. The CDR3 covers 12 residues. Per the germline V gene, CDR1 is MRHNA and CDR2 is SNTAGT. This chain's CDR3 is CASSDSRGSYTF. CDR3 bases: TGTGCCAGCAGTGACTCACGGGGGAGCTACACCTTC.

This clonotype has a handful of counts. The genes are TRBV6-2 or TRBV6-3 and TRBJ1-1; perhaps TRBD1 as D (5 bases). Germline V gene lookup returns CDR1 MNHEY and CDR2 SVGEGT. Trimming removed 6 bases from V and 6 bases from J, with 20 bases in between. The CDR3 contains 15 residues. The CDR3: CASSPRVGGKAEAFF. DNA of the CDR3: TGTGCCAGCAGCCCCCGAGTTGGGGGGAAAGCTGAAGCTTTCTTT.

This clonotype occurred a few times. The V and J genes are TRBV29-1 and TRBJ2-7; D not resolved. There are 12 residues in the CDR3. CDR1 is SQVTM, CDR2 ANQGSEA, per germline. Trimming cost V 1 base and J 2 bases, with 6 bases left between them. This chain's CDR3 is CSVEGQAYEQYF. As DNA, the CDR3 is TGCAGCGTTGAAGGGCAGGCCTACGAGCAGTACTTC.

In this sample, this clonotype turned up a few times. V is TRBV20-1 and J is TRBJ2-7; TRBD1 matches 11 bases. This CDR3 is built from 15 residues. Germline V gives CDR1 DFQATT, CDR2 SNEGSKA (reference sequence). The V segment lost 3 bases and the J segment 6 bases; nucleotides outside the gene matches: 10. The CDR3 spells CSARVRGTGGFEQYF. The CDR3 DNA follows: TGCAGTGCTAGGGTCCGCGGGACAGGGGGGTTCGAGCAGTACTTC.

The V and J genes are TRBV30 and TRBJ2-5; D remains unclear. This CDR3 has 16 residues. Trimming shortened V by 0 bases and J by 4 bases, and 18 bases separated the two germline ends. Germline V gene data show CDR1 as GTSNPN and CDR2 as SVGIG (reference sequence). This CDR3 is CAWSVAASGFGETQYF. CDR3 nucleotide sequence: TGTGCCTGGAGTGTGGCCGCGTCTGGCTTCGGAGAGACCCAGTACTTC. The variable domain in full, completed from reference TRBV30 and TRBJ2-5, reads SQTIHQWPATLVQPVGSPLSLECTVEGTSNPNLYWYRQAAGRGLQLLFYSVGIGQISSEVPQNLSASRPQDRQFILSSKKLLLSDSGFYLCAWSVAASGFGETQYFGPGTRLLVL.

The rearrangement joins TRBV5-1 to TRBJ2-1; 9 positions match TRBD1. With V trimmed by 1 base and J by 8 bases, 4 bases remained unmatched. The germline gives CDR1 SGHRS, CDR2 YFSETQ. The CDR3 loop spans 14 amino acids. The CDR3 is CASSLKQGADEQFF. CDR3 coding DNA: TGCGCCAGCAGCTTGAAACAGGGGGCGGATGAGCAGTTCTTC.

The chain has TRBV3-1 and TRBJ2-2; possible D gene TRBD2, 5 bases. The CDR3 is 17 amino acids. Trimming left V 4 bases short and J 2 bases short, with 17 bases between. CDR1 is LGHDT and CDR2 is YNNKEL in the germline V gene (reference sequence). The chain's CDR3 is CASSRLLPGLNTGELFF. CDR3 bases: TGTGCCAGCAGCCGACTGCTTCCGGGATTAAACACCGGGGAGCTGTTTTTT.

This clonotype was seen repeatedly, ten times or more. The chain uses TRBV28 and TRBJ2-7; no clear D. Trimming removed 5 bases from V and 3 bases from J, with 20 bases in between. The CDR3 contains 16 residues. The germline gives CDR1 MDHEN, CDR2 SYDVKM. CDR3 sequence (DNA): TGTGCCAGCAGTCCACCCCTCGAAGGGCTCAACTACGAGCAGTACTTC. This codes for CASSPPLEGLNYEQYF.

The CDR3 sequence is CSASTSQRKEQYF. Here the CDR3 DNA reads TGCAGTGCTAGTACGTCCCAACGGAAGGAGCAGTACTTC. V usage is TRBV20-1 and J usage is TRBJ2-7; the D is unclear. The CDR3 is 13 residues long. V lost 3 bases and J 7 bases, leaving 16 bases between the germline ends. Germline CDR1 reads DFQATT; CDR2 reads SNEGSKA (reference sequence).

V is TRBV12-3 or TRBV12-4 and J is TRBJ2-3; the match to TRBD2 covers 12 bases. The CDR3 sequence is 16 residues long. The V segment lost 5 bases and the J segment 8 bases; nucleotides outside the gene matches: 11. CDR3 DNA: TGTGCCAGCAGTCCGGGGACTAGCGGGCCAAGAGGTACGCAGTATTTT. Its translation is CASSPGTSGPRGTQYF.

This clonotype was detected a few times. The CDR3 nucleotides are TGCAGTGCTACCAAGCAACCAAATCAGCCCCAGCATTTT. Protein sequence: CSATKQPNQPQHF. The chain couples TRBV20-1 to TRBJ1-5; D is undetermined. The CDR3 totals 13 residues. The germline V gene has CDR1 DFQATT and CDR2 SNEGSKA (reference sequence). V was cut by 4 bases and J by 4 bases, with 11 bases left in between.

The table lists this clonotype with a few counts. The CDR3 protein is CASSETTGEQFF. The CDR3 DNA is TGTGCCAGCAGCGAGACGACAGGTGAGCAGTTCTTC. The genes are TRBV9 and TRBJ2-1; the D gene is possibly TRBD1 (6 bases). Germline V gene lookup returns CDR1 SGDLS and CDR2 YYNGEE. This CDR3 comprises 12 residues. V was clipped by 3 bases and J by 9 bases, with 10 bases between them.

In this sample, this clonotype turned up a few times. J is TRBJ2-7 and V is TRBV12-3 or TRBV12-4; a possible D gene is TRBD2 (6 bases). Trimming took off 4 bases at V and 6 bases at J, with 13 bases between the two ends. The CDR3 extends over 13 amino acids. CDR3: CASSYTSFSEQYF. CDR3 nucleotide sequence: TGTGCCAGCAGTTATACTAGCTTCTCCGAGCAGTACTTC.

The CDR3 DNA follows: TGTGCCAGCAGTGAAGCCGGGGCGGCCACAGATACGCAGTATTTT. Its protein product is CASSEAGAATDTQYF. The V call is TRBV6-1, the J call TRBJ2-3; D tentatively fits TRBD1 or TRBD2 (5 bases each). The CDR3 is 15 amino acids. V lost 0 bases and J lost 2, with 9 bases in between. Germline values: CDR1 MNHNS, CDR2 SASEGT.

This clonotype was detected a few times. The V gene is TRBV15, the J gene TRBJ2-1, with D perhaps matching TRBD1 (6 bases). Germline CDR1 and CDR2: LNHNV and YYDKDF (reference sequence). The CDR3 runs to 15 residues. V was pared by 1 base and J by 6 bases, with 13 bases between. CDR3 loop: CATSRVRDTRNEQFF. CDR3 coding DNA: TGTGCCACCAGCAGAGTCCGGGACACCCGCAATGAGCAGTTCTTC.

A few counts support this clonotype. This chain uses TRBV5-1 with TRBJ2-1; TRBD2 agrees at 16 bases. CDR1 is SGHRS and CDR2 is YFSETQ in the germline V gene. This CDR3 has 17 residues. With 2 bases clipped from V and 7 bases from J, the junction kept 6 bases outside the gene matches. CDR3 coding DNA: TGCGCCAGCAGCTTTCCAGCGGGACTAGCGGGAGGGAATGAGCAGTTCTTC. Amino acid sequence: CASSFPAGLAGGNEQFF.

V gene TRBV7-9 combines with J gene TRBJ2-2, with 7 bases aligning to TRBD1. Germline V lookup: CDR1 SEHNR, CDR2 FQNEAQ (reference sequence). Trimming at V came to 3 bases and at J to 6 bases, leaving 7 bases not matched to a gene. The CDR3 contains 15 residues. This CDR3 reads CASSFANTGAGELFF. The CDR3 DNA reads as TGTGCCAGCAGCTTCGCTAATACAGGGGCCGGGGAGCTGTTTTTT. The full variable domain, completed using reference TRBV7-9 and TRBJ2-2, is DTGVSQNPRHKITKRGQNVTFRCDPISEHNRLYWYRQTLGQGPEFLTYFQNEAQLEKSRLLSDRFSAERPKGSFSTLEIQRTEQGDSAMYLCASSFANTGAGELFFGEGSRLTVL.

This clonotype has only a few counts. The chain combines TRBV5-6 with TRBJ1-1; TRBD1 is a possible D gene (5 bases). Trimming left V 3 bases short and J 6 bases short, with 21 bases between. The CDR3 loop spans 16 amino acids. Per the germline V gene, CDR1 is SGHDT and CDR2 is YYEEEE. CDR3 sequence (DNA): TGTGCCAGCAGCTGGCGGGACCGAACGATAGTCTCTGAAGCTTTCTTT. Translation gives CASSWRDRTIVSEAFF.

The chain has TRBV5-1 and TRBJ2-1; possibly TRBD1 or TRBD2 for D (5 bases each). Trimming stripped 4 bases from V and 0 bases from J, with 11 bases between. This CDR3 is 15 amino acids long. Germline lookup yields CDR1 SGHRS and CDR2 YFSETQ. The CDR3 DNA reads as TGCGCCAGCAGCGAGGGACGGAGCTCCTACAATGAGCAGTTCTTC. Protein sequence: CASSEGRSSYNEQFF.

The chain recombines TRBV12-3 or TRBV12-4 with TRBJ2-1; a weak D match, TRBD1 (6 bases). CDR3 length equals 15 residues. The V end was cut by 3 bases, the J end by 3 bases, with 12 bases between. The CDR3 region is CASSFVKDSYNEQFF. The DNA of the CDR3 is TGTGCCAGCAGTTTCGTTAAGGACAGCTACAATGAGCAGTTCTTC.

This clonotype was detected a few times. The chain uses TRBV20-1 and TRBJ2-3, with 14 bases aligning to TRBD2. Germline values: CDR1 DFQATT, CDR2 SNEGSKA (reference sequence). V shed 1 base and J 4 bases; nucleotides not matched to a gene: 1. CDR3 length: 15 residues. CDR3 bases: TGCAGTGCTAGAGGGACTAGCGGGAGGTCAGATACGCAGTATTTT. Protein sequence: CSARGTSGRSDTQYF.

The rearrangement uses TRBV21-1 and TRBJ2-2. TRBV21-1 is reported as a pseudogene. The CDR3 is 16 amino acids. CDR3 in amino acids: CASSKVVRGSTGELFF. The CDR3 DNA is TGTGCCAGCAGCAAAGTGGTTCGCGGATCCACCGGGGAGCTGTTTTTT.

V gene TRBV6-1 combines with J gene TRBJ2-2; D ambiguous. Germline V lookup: CDR1 MNHNS, CDR2 SASEGT. The CDR3 is 14 amino acids. V lost 6 bases to trimming and J lost 0 bases, with 8 bases between them. The CDR3 protein is CASSQAANTGELFF. CDR3 DNA sequence: TGTGCCAGCAGCCAGGCCGCGAACACCGGGGAGCTGTTTTTT.

This clonotype was seen a few times. This chain joins TRBV29-1 and TRBJ1-2; D might be TRBD1 (5 bases). Germline assignment: CDR1 SQVTM and CDR2 ANQGSEA. Deletions cut 3 bases from V and 3 bases from J, with 14 bases between. The CDR3 runs 14 residues. The CDR3 DNA is TGCAGCGTTGACGTTCCAGGGTGGGACTATGGCTACACCTTC. Translated, it gives CSVDVPGWDYGYTF.

This clonotype has more than one count but fewer than ten. V is TRBV11-2 and J is TRBJ2-1; D unresolved. CDR1 and CDR2 from the germline V gene are SGHAT and FQNNGV. The CDR3 runs 14 residues. The V gene lost 2 bases and the J gene lost 9 bases, with 14 bases spanning the gap. The CDR3 DNA follows: TGTGCCAGCAGCTTAAAGGCGACCGTGGGTGAGCAGTTCTTC. It is translated as CASSLKATVGEQFF.